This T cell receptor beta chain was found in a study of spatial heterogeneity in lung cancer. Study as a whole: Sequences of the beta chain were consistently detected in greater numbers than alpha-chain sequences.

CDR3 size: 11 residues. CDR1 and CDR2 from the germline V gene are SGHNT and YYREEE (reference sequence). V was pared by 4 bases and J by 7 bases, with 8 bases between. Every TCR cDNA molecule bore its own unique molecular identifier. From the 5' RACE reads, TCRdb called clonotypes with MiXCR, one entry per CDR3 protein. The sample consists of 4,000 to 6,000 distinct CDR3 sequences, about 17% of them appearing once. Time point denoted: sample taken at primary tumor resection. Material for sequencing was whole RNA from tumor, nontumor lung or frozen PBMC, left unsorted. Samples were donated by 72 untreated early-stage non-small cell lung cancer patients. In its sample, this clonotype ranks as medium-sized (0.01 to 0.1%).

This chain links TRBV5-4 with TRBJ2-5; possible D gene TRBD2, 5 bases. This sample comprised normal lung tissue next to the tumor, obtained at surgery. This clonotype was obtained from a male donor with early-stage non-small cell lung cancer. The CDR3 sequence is CASSQGGTQYF. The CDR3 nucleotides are TGTGCCAGCAGCCAAGGAGGGACCCAGTACTTC.